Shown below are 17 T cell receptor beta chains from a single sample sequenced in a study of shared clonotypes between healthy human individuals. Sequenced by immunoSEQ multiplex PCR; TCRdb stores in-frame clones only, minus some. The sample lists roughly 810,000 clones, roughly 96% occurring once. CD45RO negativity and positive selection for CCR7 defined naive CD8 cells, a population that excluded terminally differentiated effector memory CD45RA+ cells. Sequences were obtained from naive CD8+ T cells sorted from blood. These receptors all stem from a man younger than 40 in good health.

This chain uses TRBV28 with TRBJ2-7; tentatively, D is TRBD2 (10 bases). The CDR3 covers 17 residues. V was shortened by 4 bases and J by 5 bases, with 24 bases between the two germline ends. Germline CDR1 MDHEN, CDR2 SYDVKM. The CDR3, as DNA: TGTGCCAGCAGTTCCGGGACAGGGTGGCTAGCGGGAGACGAGCAGTACTTC. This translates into CASSSGTGWLAGDEQYF.

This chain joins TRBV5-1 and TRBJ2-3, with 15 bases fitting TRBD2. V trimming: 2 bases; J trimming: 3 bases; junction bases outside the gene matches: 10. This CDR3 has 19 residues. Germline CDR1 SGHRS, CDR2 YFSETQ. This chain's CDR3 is CASSLRKGLAGGGTDTQYF. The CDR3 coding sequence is TGCGCCAGCAGCTTAAGAAAAGGACTAGCGGGAGGGGGGACAGATACGCAGTATTTT.

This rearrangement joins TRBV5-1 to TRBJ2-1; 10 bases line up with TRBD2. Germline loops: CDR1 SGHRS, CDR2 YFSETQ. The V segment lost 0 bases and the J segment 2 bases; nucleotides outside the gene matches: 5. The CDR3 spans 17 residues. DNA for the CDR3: TGCGCCAGCAGCTTGGATCTAGCGGGAGTGACCTACAATGAGCAGTTCTTC. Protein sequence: CASSLDLAGVTYNEQFF.

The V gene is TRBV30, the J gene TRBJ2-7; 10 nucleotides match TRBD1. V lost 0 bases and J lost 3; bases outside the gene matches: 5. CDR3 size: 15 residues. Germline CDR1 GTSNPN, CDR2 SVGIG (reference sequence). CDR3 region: CAWSVGTGDFYEQYF. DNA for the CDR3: TGTGCCTGGAGTGTTGGGACAGGGGACTTCTACGAGCAGTACTTC.

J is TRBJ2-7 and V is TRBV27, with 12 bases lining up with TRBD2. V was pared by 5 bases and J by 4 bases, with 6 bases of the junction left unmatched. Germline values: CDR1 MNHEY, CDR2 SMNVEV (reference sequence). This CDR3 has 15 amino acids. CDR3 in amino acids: CASSPTSGSMYEQYF. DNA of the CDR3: TGTGCCAGCAGTCCGACTAGCGGGAGCATGTACGAGCAGTACTTC.

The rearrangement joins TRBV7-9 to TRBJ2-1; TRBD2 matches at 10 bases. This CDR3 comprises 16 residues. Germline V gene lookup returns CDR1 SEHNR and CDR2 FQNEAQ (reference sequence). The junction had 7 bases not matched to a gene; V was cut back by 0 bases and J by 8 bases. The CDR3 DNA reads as TGTGCCAGCAGCTTAGCCAGACTAGCGGGTAAGGATGAGCAGTTCTTC. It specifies CASSLARLAGKDEQFF.

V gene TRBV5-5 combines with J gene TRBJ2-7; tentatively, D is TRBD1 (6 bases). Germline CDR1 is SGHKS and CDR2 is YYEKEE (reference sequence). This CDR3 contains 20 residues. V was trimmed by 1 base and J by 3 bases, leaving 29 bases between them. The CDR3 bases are TGTGCCAGCAGCTTGTCGCATGCAGGGGTCTCCGTTTCCACTATCTACGAGCAGTACTTC. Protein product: CASSLSHAGVSVSTIYEQYF.

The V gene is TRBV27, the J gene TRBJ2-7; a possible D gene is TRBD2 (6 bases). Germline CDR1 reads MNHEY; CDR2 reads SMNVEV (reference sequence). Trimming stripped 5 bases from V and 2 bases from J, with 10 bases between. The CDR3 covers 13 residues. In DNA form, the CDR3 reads TGTGCCAGCAGTAACGCGGGACCCTACGAGCAGTACTTC. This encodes CASSNAGPYEQYF.

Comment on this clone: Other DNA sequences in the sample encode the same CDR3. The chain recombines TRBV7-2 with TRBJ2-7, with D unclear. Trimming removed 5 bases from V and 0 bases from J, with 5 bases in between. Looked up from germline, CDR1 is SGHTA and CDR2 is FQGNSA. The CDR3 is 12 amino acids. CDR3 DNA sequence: TGTGCCAGCAGCCAAGACTCCTACGAGCAGTACTTC. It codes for CASSQDSYEQYF. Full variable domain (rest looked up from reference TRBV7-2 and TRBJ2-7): GAGVSQSPSNKVTEKGKDVELRCDPISGHTALYWYRQSLGQGLEFLIYFQGNSAPDKSGLPSDRFSAERTGGSVSTLTIQRTQQEDSAVYLCASSQDSYEQYFGPGTRLTVT.

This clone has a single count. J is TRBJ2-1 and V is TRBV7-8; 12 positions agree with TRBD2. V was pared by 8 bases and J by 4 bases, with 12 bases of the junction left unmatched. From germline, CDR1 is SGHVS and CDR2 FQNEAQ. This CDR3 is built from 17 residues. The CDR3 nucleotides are TGTGCCAGCTACCCGCTAGCGGGAGGGCCAATATACAATGAGCAGTTCTTC. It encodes CASYPLAGGPIYNEQFF.

The CDR3 region has the DNA TGTGCCAGCAGAATTTACAGGGGGTCCTACAATGAGCAGTTCTTC. It is translated as CASRIYRGSYNEQFF. This chain uses TRBV6-5 with TRBJ2-1; 8 nucleotides match TRBD1. V dropped 6 bases and J dropped 1; count of bases not matched to a gene: 5. CDR3 length: 15 residues. Germline CDR1 is MNHEY and CDR2 is SVGAGI.

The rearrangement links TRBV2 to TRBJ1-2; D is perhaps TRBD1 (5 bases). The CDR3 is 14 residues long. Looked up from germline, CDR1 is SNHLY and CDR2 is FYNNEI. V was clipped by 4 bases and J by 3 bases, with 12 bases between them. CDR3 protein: CASSGVAGHYGYTF. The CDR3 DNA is TGTGCCAGCAGTGGGGTGGCAGGGCACTATGGCTACACCTTC.

The CDR3 spells CASSHRTGTDEQYF. The CDR3 DNA follows: TGCGCCAGCAGCCACCGGACAGGGACGGACGAGCAGTACTTC. The gene calls are TRBV4-1 and TRBJ2-7, with TRBD1 matching 8 bases. The V segment lost 3 bases and the J segment 5 bases; nucleotides outside the gene matches: 6. From germline, CDR1 is MGHRA and CDR2 YSYEKL. The CDR3 is 14 amino acids.

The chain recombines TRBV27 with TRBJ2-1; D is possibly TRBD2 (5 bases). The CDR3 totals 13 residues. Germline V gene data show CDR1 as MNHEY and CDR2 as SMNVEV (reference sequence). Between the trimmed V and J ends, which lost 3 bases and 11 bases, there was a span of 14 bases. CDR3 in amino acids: CASSFQLETQQFF. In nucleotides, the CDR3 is TGTGCCAGCAGTTTCCAACTAGAAACCCAGCAGTTCTTC.

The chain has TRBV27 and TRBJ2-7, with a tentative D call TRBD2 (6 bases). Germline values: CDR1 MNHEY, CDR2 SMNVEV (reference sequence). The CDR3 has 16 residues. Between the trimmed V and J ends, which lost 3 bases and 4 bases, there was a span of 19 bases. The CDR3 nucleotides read TGTGCCAGCAGTTTGGCGGGGATACCTAACATTTACGAGCAGTACTTC. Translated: CASSLAGIPNIYEQYF.

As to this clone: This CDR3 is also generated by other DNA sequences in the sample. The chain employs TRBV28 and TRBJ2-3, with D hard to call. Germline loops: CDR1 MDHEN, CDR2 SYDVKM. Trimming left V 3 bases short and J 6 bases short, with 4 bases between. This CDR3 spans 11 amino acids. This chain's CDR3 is CASSFTDTQYF. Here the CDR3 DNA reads TGTGCCAGCAGTTTTACGGATACGCAGTATTTT.

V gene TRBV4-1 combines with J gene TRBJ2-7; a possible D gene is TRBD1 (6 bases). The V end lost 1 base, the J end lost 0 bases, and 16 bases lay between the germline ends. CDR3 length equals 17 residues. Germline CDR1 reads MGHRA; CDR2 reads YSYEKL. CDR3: CASSQAQGLPSSYEQYF. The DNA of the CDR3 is TGCGCCAGCAGCCAAGCACAGGGCCTCCCGAGCTCCTACGAGCAGTACTTC.